The present T cell receptor beta chain was sequenced within a study of cytomegalovirus exposure and HLA in healthy donors (dated by TCRdb to the late 2010s). A note on the overall study: An earlier analysis of some 620 of the donors reported 276 Gb of sequence data and 95 million to 140 million unique TCR beta sequences obtained from 150 million to 200 million T cells. In a later analysis, previously published TCR beta repertoires from hundreds of donors were re-analyzed and high-resolution HLA genotyping was added so that TCR occurrence patterns could be studied. Several DR-DQ haplotypes were treated as single units for association and clustering because of strong linkage in the cohort. An early release that covered roughly 600 HLA-typed donors contained approximately 300 gigabases of sequencing data and about 84 million unique TCR sequences. All discovery cohort repertoires had been generated using a single sequencing platform. Among the roughly 400 genotyped donors, approximately 81% belonged to the genetic ancestry cluster associated with self-reported Caucasian donors. The number of typed donors differed by locus: about 620-630 for A, B, C, DRB1 and DQB1; 500 to 550 for DQA1; 606 for DPA1; and approximately 450 for DPB1. To predict cytomegalovirus infection status, the study combined high-throughput TCR immunosequencing, statistical association of individual TCRs with disease status, and machine learning. The later analysis used no new phenotypic data to find candidate immune exposures, relying instead on TCR beta sequences and their occurrence across donors. The aim of the study was to test whether cataloging public T cell receptors could identify signatures of past pathogen exposure. Among some 400 genotyped donors of the cohort, an average of approximately 230,000 unique TCR beta nucleotide sequences were sequenced per donor, roughly a sixth of them non-productive. The study profiled the T cell repertoires of about 640 subjects by immunosequencing and related them to cytomegalovirus serostatus. Donor age, sex, ethnicity and CMV serostatus were compiled alongside the repertoire data. A later genetic analysis took genome-wide SNP genotypes for about three fifths of the roughly 700 donors and used that subset as a discovery cohort. Along with the roughly 610-subject first cohort, a separate validation cohort of some 130 different subjects was used. An earlier analysis of approximately 630 of the donors applied high-throughput TCR beta sequencing to assess whether each TCR beta V gene segment acted as functional or pseudogenic. Both class I and class II loci were covered by HLA typing, at four-digit resolution. The investigation overall reported the following: It was suggested by the authors that the approach could potentially be generalized to other disease states and immunological phenotypes. When HLA alleles, especially DR and DQ, strongly co-occurred, attributing TCR associations to individual alleles was difficult. Because counts were too low, seventeen rarely observed V segments, including chromosome 9 orphons, were left out of the earlier analysis of roughly 600 of the donors. The presence/absence analyses assumed that sequencing depth was roughly uniform across donors, and that assumption may not be true. Because the 87-base-pair reads could not distinguish some IMGT-functional V segments, including TRBV6-2 and TRBV6-3, those segments were excluded. In vitro tests confirmed that a few of the cytomegalovirus-associated TCR beta chains recognize cytomegalovirus antigens. In a later analysis, TCR association rates were found to vary across HLA loci, with the most associated TCRs seen for DRB1 alleles and the fewest for HLA-C alleles. Compared with the roughly 670-donor mean, donors in an Asian-associated ancestry cluster had fewer N-insertions in productive TCRs, according to a later genetic analysis. While some public TCRs were present in many individuals, most TCR sequences turned up only very rarely across donors. In an earlier analysis of roughly 500 of the donors, most TCR beta V segments appeared in productive rearrangements about 87% or about 30% of the time, broadly matching IMGT annotations. Only TCR beta chains were sequenced in this cohort, and the absence of alpha or paired-chain data limited detectable features. According to a later analysis, parvovirus B19, influenza, CMV and Epstein-Barr virus appeared linked to several top co-occurrence clusters. A further reported finding was that TCR beta sequences accurately predicted the HLA-A and HLA-B alleles for most subjects in the first cohort. A group of highly shared sequence variants was considered likely to be a technical artifact of the sequencing pipeline. In a later analysis, HLA-associated TCR beta chains were found to be more clonally expanded and to have lower generation probabilities than equally common non-associated chains. V-gene and J-gene trimming of TCR beta chains was associated with a missense DCLRE1C variant in a later genetic analysis, and the association was replicated in an independent cohort. In the study, 150 to 200 TCR beta chains were listed as associated with cytomegalovirus. Linkage disequilibrium might explain the correlated functional status among segregating V segments, but an unknown experimental factor could not be excluded. Because HLA typing was unavailable for some donors at each locus, only the typed subset was used in association tests. In both the original and validation cohorts, the classifier was reported to diagnose cytomegalovirus status with high specificity and sensitivity. According to a later analysis, most CMV-associated TCR beta chains appeared to be HLA-restricted, and the HLA associations seemed to be driven largely by CMV exposure. At a false discovery rate of 0.05, a later analysis linked approximately 18,000 TCR beta sequences to specific HLA alleles. The only immune exposure information available for the cohort was CMV serostatus.

In total, just over 650 healthy bone marrow donors made up the cohort. Cohort members were all nominally healthy when sampled, although unrecorded immune exposures were likely present. The donor was CMV seropositive and belonged to the group of 250 to 350 seropositive cohort members. A peripheral blood sample was provided by each donor, and peripheral blood mononuclear cells were used for TCR beta sequencing. Genomic DNA was extracted from the blood cell samples with the Qiagen DNeasy Blood Extraction Kit. For this clone: Its specific antigen is unknown. Base qualities are not at hand, and no much larger clone is one base apart.

Libraries were prepared through the immunoSEQ multiplex PCR assay. The multiplex PCR relied on a mix of 60 forward primers for TCR Vbeta segments and 13 reverse primers for TCR Jbeta segments. The CDR3 region of rearranged TCR beta genes was amplified from genomic DNA by a multiplex PCR assay. The amplified TCR beta libraries were sequenced on the Illumina HiSeq System as 87-base-pair reads. As for how the authors treated the data: A later analysis counted tens of millions of unique TCR beta chains across the 666 repertoires, and approximately 11 million of these chains were shared by at least two donors. Raw reads were error-corrected and collapsed into unique sequences by a nearest-neighbor algorithm in which closely related sequences were merged to remove PCR and sequencing errors. Alignment of CDR3 sequences to IMGT reference sequences was used to assign V, D and J gene segments. For a sequence to be retained, at least a six-nucleotide match to both a V gene segment and a J gene segment was required. A rearrangement was called productive if the CDR3 had no stop codons and remained in frame with V and J, and every other rearrangement was called non-productive. Following IMGT convention, CDR3 was defined as the stretch from the second conserved V-encoded cysteine up to the conserved J-encoded phenylalanine. The earlier analysis of 587 of the donors excluded any sequence lacking an unambiguous match to a single V gene segment. An earlier analysis of a few hundred of the donors called V segments functional above 56.7% productive rearrangements and segregating when the between-donor standard deviation exceeded 5%. A statistical classification framework was built to diagnose cytomegalovirus status from the catalog of TCR beta chain sequences. A later analysis assigned V and J genes by comparing TCR nucleotide sequences with IMGT/GENE-DB human TR gene sequences. Using the TCRdist pipeline, a later analysis assigned CDR3 sequences along with most-parsimonious VDJ recombination scenarios. In a later analysis, each TCR beta chain was defined by its CDR3 amino acid sequence together with its V-gene family, and reads without a unique V-gene family were excluded. To address suspected cross-contamination and a sequencing artifact, a later analysis removed around 600 highly shared, low-generation-probability nucleotide sequences. For each public chain, a later analysis derived a clonal expansion index from normalized ranks of inferred template counts within each repertoire. Generation probabilities in a later analysis came from a VDJ recombination model fitted to out-of-frame rearrangements, and those results were checked against IGoR. In a later analysis, hypergeometric tests were used to score TCR-TCR, TCR-HLA and TCR-CMV co-occurrence, with a repertoire-size bias correction applied to TCR pairs. A later analysis estimated false discovery rates by permuting HLA or CMV assignments 20 times. In a later analysis, co-occurring TCRs were grouped using DBSCAN, with TCRdist sequence similarity added in when clustering inside HLA-allele-positive subsets. For co-occurrence clustering, repertoires with fewer than 30,000 or more than 120,000 public chains were excluded, along with several repertoires with anomalous nucleotide sharing. TCRdb limited this immuneACCESS table to in-frame rearrangements with V and J called. A share of clones is missing; checked studies link under half to unresolved V genes, and the rest is unexplained. V and J calls and clone size come straight from that table; D and trimming were deduced from the DNA. The sample table contains 150,000 or so clones; only one count was recorded for under 85% of them. The top ten clones comprise 4.2% of the sample.

The germline V gene sets CDR1 to ENHRY and CDR2 to SYGVKD. Inclusive of the bounding cysteine and phenylalanine, the CDR3 is 12 residues long. Only the CDR3 DNA stays, 36 bases, in frame from base 1. A distance of 14 bases separates the germline ends of V and J, which lose 7 bases and 7 bases respectively. This receptor was taken from a male donor in good health and CMV-seropositive. This receptor chain uses TRBV10-3 and TRBJ2-7, with TRBD1 as a weak D call on 5 bases. Sequenced: PBMCs. The nucleotide sequence is given as TGTGCCATCAACGGCCCAAAGGGGGAGCAGTACTTC. It encodes CAINGPKGEQYF.